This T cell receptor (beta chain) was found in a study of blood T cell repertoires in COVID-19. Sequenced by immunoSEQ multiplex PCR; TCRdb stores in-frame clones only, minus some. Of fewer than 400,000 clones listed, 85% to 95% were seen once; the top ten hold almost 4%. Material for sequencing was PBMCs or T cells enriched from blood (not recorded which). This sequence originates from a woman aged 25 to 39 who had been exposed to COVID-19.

CDR3 sequence (DNA): TGCGCCAGCATGAGGGAGGTGGCCGGGGAGCTGTTTTTT. It encodes CASMREVAGELFF. The chain has TRBV5-1 and TRBJ2-2, with D perhaps TRBD2 (6 bases). Germline CDR1 reads SGHRS; CDR2 reads YFSETQ. V was pared by 6 bases and J by 6 bases, with 12 bases between. This CDR3 has 13 residues.